This TCR beta chain was recorded in a study of early T cells in non-severe SARS-CoV-2 infection. In the library, individual cDNA molecules carried attached unique molecular identifiers. TCRdb fed the 5' RACE reads into MiXCR, producing one record per CDR3 protein. The data contain under 85,000 distinct CDR3 sequences, roughly 13% of them singletons. Per the germline V gene, CDR1 is WNHNN and CDR2 is SYGVQD (reference sequence). The CDR3 sequence is 10 residues long. Trimming pared 7 bases from V and 2 bases from J, leaving 0 bases between. The specimen sequenced was whole blood. This TCR came from an adult who was a healthcare worker with PCR-confirmed SARS-CoV-2 infection or an uninfected control (not recorded which). The chain joins TRBV10-1 to TRBJ1-3; no clear D. CDR3 sequence: CASTGNTIYF. CDR3 in DNA: TGCGCCAGCACTGGAAACACCATATATTTT.